Presented here are 21 T cell receptor beta chains from one specimen sequenced in a study of regulatory T cells in long-lasting Graves disease. Time point denoted: newly diagnosed GD, antithyroid drugs for less than 3 months. Preparation of the TCR library used RNA extracted from PBMCs. With iRepertoire HTBI primers and Arm-PCR of CDR3 regions, TCR beta libraries were built. TCRdb fed the multiplex PCR reads into MiXCR, producing one record per CDR3 protein. The sample yields over 400,000 distinct CDR3 sequences, 12% to 15% seen once. Separately, the same data were catalogued under a study of T cells in Graves' hyperthyroidism and ophthalmopathy.

The material was peripheral blood mononuclear cells (PBMCs), obtained at new diagnosis, from a patient treated with antithyroid drugs. These receptors originate from a woman between 45 and 60 years old with Graves disease.

This clonotype came up once. This may arise from a read error, as a much more abundant clone is one base away. The chain has TRBV12-3 or TRBV12-4 and TRBJ1-5, with 11 bases that match TRBD1. The J segment lost 2 bases and the V segment lost 4 bases, leaving 10 bases of the junction unmatched. The CDR3 extends over 18 amino acids. The CDR3 region is CASSWGQGVGGGNQPQHF. CDR3 nucleotide sequence: TGTGCCAGCAGTTGGGGACAGGGGGTGGGAGGCGGCAATCAGCCCCAGCATTTT.

This clonotype was recorded a few times. This sequence joins TRBV2 and TRBJ2-3; 11 nucleotides agree with TRBD2. This CDR3 spans 18 amino acids. Germline V gene data show CDR1 as SNHLY and CDR2 as FYNNEI. The V segment lost 6 bases and the J segment 4 bases; nucleotides outside the gene matches: 15. The CDR3 protein is CASRRTSGSARDPDTQYF. CDR3 DNA: TGTGCCAGCAGACGGACTAGCGGGTCCGCGAGGGACCCAGATACGCAGTATTTT.

This clonotype was observed many times. The chain combines TRBV28 with TRBJ2-1; no clear D. V was clipped by 4 bases and J by 0 bases, with 7 bases between them. The CDR3 extends over 14 amino acids. CDR1 is MDHEN, CDR2 SYDVKM, per germline. The CDR3 reads CASSSDDSYNEQFF. The DNA of the CDR3 is TGTGCCAGCAGTTCGGACGACTCCTACAATGAGCAGTTCTTC.

The sample holds many counts of this clonotype. The chain joins TRBV28 to TRBJ1-4; D gene uncertain. The V gene lost 3 bases and the J gene lost 7 bases, with 12 bases spanning the gap. There are 14 residues in the CDR3. Germline V gene sequence: CDR1 MDHEN, CDR2 SYDVKM. CDR3 nucleotide sequence: TGTGCCAGCAGTTTCGGGCAGGACGGTGAAAAACTGTTTTTT. Translated: CASSFGQDGEKLFF. Drawing the rest from reference TRBV28 and TRBJ1-4, the complete variable domain is DVKVTQSSRYLVKRTGEKVFLECVQDMDHENMFWYRQDPGLGLRLIYFSYDVKMKEKGDIPEGYSVSREKKERFSLILESASTNQTSMYLCASSFGQDGEKLFFGSGTQLSVL.

The count of this clonotype is one. CDR3 coding DNA: TGTGCCAGCAGTTTCGGCGGGGGGAACGGCAATCAGCCCCAGCATTTT. Translated, it gives CASSFGGGNGNQPQHF. V usage is TRBV12-3 or TRBV12-4 and J usage is TRBJ1-5; D is possibly TRBD1 (5 bases). The CDR3 extends over 16 amino acids. V lost 3 bases, J lost 2 bases, and 14 bases lay in between.

This clonotype was recorded once. This chain joins TRBV7-3 and TRBJ1-3; TRBD1 is a possible D gene (6 bases). Germline V gene lookup returns CDR1 SGHTA and CDR2 FQGTGA. CDR3 size: 14 residues. V was trimmed by 5 bases and J by 4 bases, leaving 12 bases between them. This CDR3 reads CASSEGGPGNTIYF. The DNA for the CDR3 is TGTGCCAGCAGCGAGGGGGGGCCGGGAAACACCATATATTTT.

The V and J genes are TRBV20-1 and TRBJ2-1; 9 bases map to TRBD2. The CDR3 consists of 17 residues. The germline CDR1 and CDR2 sequences are DFQATT and SNEGSKA (reference sequence). V lost 2 bases, J lost 7 bases, and 15 bases stayed unmatched. The CDR3 nucleotides read TGCAGTGCTAGACCCTTATTAGGCGGGAGGGTGCATAATGAGCAGTTCTTC. Translating it yields CSARPLLGGRVHNEQFF.

This clonotype appeared a single time. This may stem from a read error, because a much larger clone lies one nucleotide away. The rearrangement uses TRBV18 and TRBJ2-7; D not certain. The CDR3 runs to 14 residues. Germline values: CDR1 KGHSH, CDR2 LQKENI. Trimming stripped 0 bases from V and 3 bases from J, with 9 bases between. The chain's CDR3 is CASSPPPLNYEQYF. The CDR3 DNA reads TGTGCCAGCTCACCACCTCCCCTGAACTACGAGCAGTACTTC.

This clonotype was seen at least ten times. The CDR3 spells CATSHGLAGYNEQFF. Here the CDR3 DNA reads TGTGCCACCAGTCACGGACTAGCGGGTTACAATGAGCAGTTCTTC. V and J are TRBV24-1 and TRBJ2-1, with 11 bases aligning to TRBD2. After removal of 6 bases from V and 4 bases from J, the junction contained 4 bases not matched to a gene. In germline, CDR1 is KGHDR, CDR2 SFDVKD. The CDR3 extends over 15 amino acids.

This clonotype came up a few times. The chain recombines TRBV20-1 with TRBJ2-3; D gene unclear. The CDR3 length is 13 residues. Trimming removed 3 bases from V and 1 base from J, with 8 bases in between. The germline V gene encodes CDR1 DFQATT and CDR2 SNEGSKA (reference sequence). CDR3 bases: TGCAGTGCTAGCAGACATGGCACAGATACGCAGTATTTT. Its protein product is CSASRHGTDTQYF.

This clonotype has a count of ten or more. The CDR3 nucleotides are TGTGCCAGCAGTTTTCTAGCGGGAGTTGTGAGAAATGAGCAGTTCTTC. Protein: CASSFLAGVVRNEQFF. V is TRBV28 and J is TRBJ2-1; TRBD2 matches at 10 bases. CDR1 MDHEN and CDR2 SYDVKM come from the germline V gene. V dropped 3 bases and J dropped 7; count of bases not matched to a gene: 9. There are 16 residues in the CDR3.

There are a few counts of this clonotype. The chain recombines TRBV30 with TRBJ2-7; D is uncertain. The CDR3 loop spans 13 amino acids. Trimming removed 3 bases from V and 5 bases from J, with 14 bases in between. Looked up from germline, CDR1 is GTSNPN and CDR2 is SVGIG (reference sequence). The CDR3, as DNA: TGTGCCTGGAGGGTGGTAGGCCTACACGAGCAGTACTTC. It translates to CAWRVVGLHEQYF.

This clonotype was detected ten times or more. This chain connects TRBV7-9 to TRBJ1-2; the D gene is possibly TRBD1 (5 bases). The germline CDR1 and CDR2 sequences are SEHNR and FQNEAQ (reference sequence). CDR3 length: 14 amino acids. V lost 5 bases and J 0 bases, leaving 10 bases between the germline ends. The CDR3 loop reads CASSAGTANYGYTF. The CDR3 DNA reads as TGTGCCAGCAGCGCCGGGACCGCTAACTATGGCTACACCTTC.

The CDR3 sequence: CASSRTGLSTDTQYF. The CDR3 nucleotides are TGTGCCAGCAGCCGAACAGGGCTTAGCACAGATACGCAGTATTTT. This chain joins TRBV6-1 and TRBJ2-3; a possible D gene is TRBD1 (6 bases). This CDR3 has 15 amino acids. V lost 6 bases to trimming and J lost 0 bases, with 13 bases between them. From germline, CDR1 is MNHNS and CDR2 SASEGT.

This clonotype was detected a few times. The chain employs TRBV19 and TRBJ2-3, with a possible D match to TRBD2 (6 bases). CDR1 is LNHDA and CDR2 is SQIVND in the germline V gene (reference sequence). The CDR3 is 20 residues long. The V gene lost 3 bases and the J gene lost 1 base, with 26 bases spanning the gap. The CDR3 DNA reads TGTGCCAGTAGTATCAGGCCCCGGGGGACGGGAGACCAACGCACAGATACGCAGTATTTT. Translated, it gives CASSIRPRGTGDQRTDTQYF.

This clonotype was picked up many times. V is TRBV6-2 or TRBV6-3 and J is TRBJ2-1, with TRBD1 identical over 7 bases. From germline, CDR1 is MNHEY and CDR2 SVGEGT. This CDR3 is built from 15 residues. Trimming cost V 4 bases and J 5 bases; bases outside gene matches: 8. Written as DNA, the CDR3 is TGTGCCAGCAGTTCAAACAGGGGCTTAGACAATGAGCAGTTCTTC. Translating gives CASSSNRGLDNEQFF.

Many counts were recorded for this clonotype. V is TRBV20-1 and J is TRBJ2-7; 8 bases line up with TRBD2. Germline trimming cut 6 bases from V and 1 base from J; bases unmatched to any gene: 11. The CDR3 sequence is 15 residues long. The germline gives CDR1 DFQATT, CDR2 SNEGSKA (reference sequence). The CDR3: CSATRGASGSYEQYF. DNA for the CDR3: TGCAGTGCCACCCGGGGGGCTAGCGGGTCCTACGAGCAGTACTTC.

This sequence joins TRBV4-2 and TRBJ2-1; TRBD1 agrees at 10 bases. The V gene's germline CDR1 is LGHNA and CDR2 YNFKEQ. V shed 1 base and J 8 bases; nucleotides not matched to a gene: 5. CDR3 length equals 15 residues. The CDR3 protein is CASSQGTGGSDEQFF. The DNA of the CDR3 is TGTGCCAGCAGCCAAGGGACAGGGGGATCCGATGAGCAGTTCTTC.

The table lists this clonotype with a few counts. The chain carries TRBV20-1 and TRBJ2-3; weak D call: TRBD1 (6 bases). Near its end, the DNA agrees better with TRBJ2-5, so the J call may be wrong. The CDR3 totals 14 residues. Per the germline V gene, CDR1 is DFQATT and CDR2 is SNEGSKA (reference sequence). CDR3 residues: CSARDLGAWETQYF. The DNA of the CDR3 is TGCAGTGCTAGAGATTTGGGGGCTTGGGAGACCCAGTACTTC.

The chain carries TRBV12-3 or TRBV12-4 and TRBJ1-1, with TRBD1 as a possible D gene (5 bases). This CDR3 comprises 12 residues. The germline V and J ends were trimmed by 5 bases and 6 bases, with 10 bases remaining between them. The CDR3 spells CASSQVGPEAFF. The CDR3 DNA sequence: TGTGCCAGCAGTCAAGTGGGACCTGAAGCTTTCTTT.

The table lists this clonotype with a few counts. This chain connects TRBV29-1 to TRBJ1-2; D is possibly TRBD1 (5 bases). Germline V gene data show CDR1 as SQVTM and CDR2 as ANQGSEA. CDR3 length: 11 amino acids. The germline V and J ends were trimmed by 4 bases and 3 bases, with 6 bases remaining between them. The DNA of the CDR3 is TGCAGCGTTGCACAGGACTATGGCTACACCTTC. It yields the protein CSVAQDYGYTF.